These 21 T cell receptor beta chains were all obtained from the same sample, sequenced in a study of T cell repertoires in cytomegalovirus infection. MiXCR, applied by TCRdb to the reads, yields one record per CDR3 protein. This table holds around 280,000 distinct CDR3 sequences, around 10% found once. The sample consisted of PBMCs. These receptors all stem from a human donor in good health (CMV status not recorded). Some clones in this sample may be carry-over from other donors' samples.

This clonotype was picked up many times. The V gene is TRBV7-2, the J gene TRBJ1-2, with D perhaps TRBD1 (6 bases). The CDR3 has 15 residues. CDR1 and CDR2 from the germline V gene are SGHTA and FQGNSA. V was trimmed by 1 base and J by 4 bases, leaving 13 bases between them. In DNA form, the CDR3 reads TGTGCCAGCAGCTTAGTAATGACAGGAATCTATGGCTACACCTTC. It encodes CASSLVMTGIYGYTF. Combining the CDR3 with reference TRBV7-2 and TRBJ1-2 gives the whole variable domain GAGVSQSPSNKVTEKGKDVELRCDPISGHTALYWYRQSLGQGLEFLIYFQGNSAPDKSGLPSDRFSAERTGGSVSTLTIQRTQQEDSAVYLCASSLVMTGIYGYTFGSGTRLTVV.

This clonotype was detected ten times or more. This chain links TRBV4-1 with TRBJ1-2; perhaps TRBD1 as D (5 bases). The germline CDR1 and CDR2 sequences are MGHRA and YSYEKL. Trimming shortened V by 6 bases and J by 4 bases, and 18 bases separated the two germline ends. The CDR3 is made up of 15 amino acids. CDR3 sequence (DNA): TGCGCCAGCAGTCCCGGGCAGGGTTATGCCTATGGCTACACCTTC. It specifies CASSPGQGYAYGYTF.

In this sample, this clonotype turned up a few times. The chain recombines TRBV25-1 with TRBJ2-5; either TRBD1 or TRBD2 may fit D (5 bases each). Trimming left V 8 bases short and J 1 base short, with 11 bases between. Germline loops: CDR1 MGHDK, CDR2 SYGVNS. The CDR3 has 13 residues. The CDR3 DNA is TGTGCCAGCCTCGGGACGCCCCAAGAGACCCAGTACTTC. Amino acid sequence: CASLGTPQETQYF.

The CDR3 reads CSASPRQGSNQPQHF. CDR3 coding DNA: TGCAGTGCTAGTCCTCGGCAGGGTAGCAATCAGCCCCAGCATTTT. This chain links TRBV20-1 with TRBJ1-5, with D perhaps matching TRBD1 (5 bases). The CDR3 is 15 residues long. The germline V and J ends were trimmed by 3 bases and 0 bases, with 12 bases remaining between them. Germline V gene lookup returns CDR1 DFQATT and CDR2 SNEGSKA (reference sequence).

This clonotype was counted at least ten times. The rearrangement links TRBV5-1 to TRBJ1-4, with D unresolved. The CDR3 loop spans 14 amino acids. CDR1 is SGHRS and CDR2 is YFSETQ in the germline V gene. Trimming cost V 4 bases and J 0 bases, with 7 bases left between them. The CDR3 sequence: CASSRTATNEKLFF. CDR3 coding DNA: TGCGCCAGCAGCAGGACCGCAACTAATGAAAAACTGTTTTTT.

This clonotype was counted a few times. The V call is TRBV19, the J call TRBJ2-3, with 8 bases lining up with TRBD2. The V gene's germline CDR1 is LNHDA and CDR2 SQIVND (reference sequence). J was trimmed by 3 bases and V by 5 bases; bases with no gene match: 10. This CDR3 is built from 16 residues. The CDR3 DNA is TGTGCCAGTAGTTTCCCGTCTTCGGGAGGGACAGATACGCAGTATTTT. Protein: CASSFPSSGGTDTQYF.

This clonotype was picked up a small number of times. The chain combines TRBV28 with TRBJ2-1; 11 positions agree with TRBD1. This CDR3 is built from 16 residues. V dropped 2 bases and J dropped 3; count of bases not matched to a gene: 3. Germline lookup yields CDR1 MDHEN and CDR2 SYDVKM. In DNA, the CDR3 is TGTGCCAGCAGTTTAGGGGGGACAGGGGGCTACAATGAGCAGTTCTTC. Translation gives CASSLGGTGGYNEQFF.

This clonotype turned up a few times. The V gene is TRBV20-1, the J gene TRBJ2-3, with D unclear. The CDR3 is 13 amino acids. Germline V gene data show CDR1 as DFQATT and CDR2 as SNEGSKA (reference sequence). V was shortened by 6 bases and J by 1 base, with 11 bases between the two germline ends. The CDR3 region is CSAQSQGTDTQYF. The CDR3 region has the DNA TGCAGTGCCCAGTCTCAGGGCACAGATACGCAGTATTTT.

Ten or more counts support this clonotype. CDR3 residues: CASSYLQTQYF. The CDR3, as DNA: TGTGCCAGCAGTTACCTTCAGACCCAGTACTTC. J is TRBJ2-5 and V is TRBV6-2 or TRBV6-3; D call uncertain. V lost 2 bases and J lost 6, with 4 bases in between. The CDR3 totals 11 residues. CDR1 and CDR2 from the germline V gene are MNHEY and SVGEGT.

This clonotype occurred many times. This CDR3 reads CASSALAGEKDTQYF. In DNA form, the CDR3 reads TGTGCCAGCAGCGCCCTAGCGGGGGAGAAGGATACGCAGTATTTT. This sequence joins TRBV7-6 and TRBJ2-3; 10 nucleotides agree with TRBD2. The CDR3 is made up of 15 amino acids. The germline V gene encodes CDR1 SGHVS and CDR2 FNYEAQ. V gave up 5 bases and J gave up 6 bases; unmatched junction bases: 8.

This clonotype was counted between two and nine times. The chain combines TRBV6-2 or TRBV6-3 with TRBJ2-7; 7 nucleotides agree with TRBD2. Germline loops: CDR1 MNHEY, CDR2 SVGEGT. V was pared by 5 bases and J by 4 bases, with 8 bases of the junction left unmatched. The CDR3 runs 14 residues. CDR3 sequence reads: CASSPGTTIYEQYV. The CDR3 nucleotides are TGTGCCAGCAGTCCCGGGACTACGATTTACGAGCAGTACGTC.

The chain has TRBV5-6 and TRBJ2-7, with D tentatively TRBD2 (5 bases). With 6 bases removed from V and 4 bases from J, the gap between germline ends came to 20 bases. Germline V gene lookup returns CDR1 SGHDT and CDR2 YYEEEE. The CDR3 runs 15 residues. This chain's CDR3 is CASTGGGSYYYEQYF. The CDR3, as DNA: TGTGCCAGCACCGGAGGAGGCTCCTACTATTACGAGCAGTACTTC.

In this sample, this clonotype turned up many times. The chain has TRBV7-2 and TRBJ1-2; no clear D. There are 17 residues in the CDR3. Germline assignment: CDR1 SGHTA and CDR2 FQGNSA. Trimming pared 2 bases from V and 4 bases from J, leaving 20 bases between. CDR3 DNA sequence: TGTGCCAGCAGCTTAACGAGTCCCGCCAGTTCCTCCTATGGCTACACCTTC. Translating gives CASSLTSPASSSYGYTF.

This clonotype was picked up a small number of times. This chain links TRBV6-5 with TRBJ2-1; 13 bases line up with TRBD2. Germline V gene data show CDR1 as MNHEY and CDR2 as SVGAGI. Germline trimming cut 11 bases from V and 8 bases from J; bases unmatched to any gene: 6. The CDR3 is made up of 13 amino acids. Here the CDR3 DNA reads TGTGCCGGGACTAGCGGGGAAGGACATGAGCAGTTCTTC. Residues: CAGTSGEGHEQFF.

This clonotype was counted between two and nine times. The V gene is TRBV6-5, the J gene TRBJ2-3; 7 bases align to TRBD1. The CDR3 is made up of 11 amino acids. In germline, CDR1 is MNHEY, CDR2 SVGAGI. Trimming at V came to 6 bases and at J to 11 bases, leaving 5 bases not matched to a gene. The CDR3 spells CASSETGRQYF. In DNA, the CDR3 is TGTGCCAGCAGCGAGACAGGGAGGCAGTATTTT.

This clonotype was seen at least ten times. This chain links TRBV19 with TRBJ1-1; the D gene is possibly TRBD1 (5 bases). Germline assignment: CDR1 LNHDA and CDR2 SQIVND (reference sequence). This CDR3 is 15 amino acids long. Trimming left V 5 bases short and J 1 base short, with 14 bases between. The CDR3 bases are TGTGCCAGTAGTCTGGGACTTATCGAGAACACTGAAGCTTTCTTT. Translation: CASSLGLIENTEAFF.

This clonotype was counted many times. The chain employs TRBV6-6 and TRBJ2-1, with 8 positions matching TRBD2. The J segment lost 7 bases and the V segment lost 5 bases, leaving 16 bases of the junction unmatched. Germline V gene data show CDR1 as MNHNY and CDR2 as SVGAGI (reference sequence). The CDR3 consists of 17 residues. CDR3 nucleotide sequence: TGTGCCAGCAGTACTACGGGGGGGACCCTCCACTTGAATGAGCAGTTCTTC. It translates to CASSTTGGTLHLNEQFF.

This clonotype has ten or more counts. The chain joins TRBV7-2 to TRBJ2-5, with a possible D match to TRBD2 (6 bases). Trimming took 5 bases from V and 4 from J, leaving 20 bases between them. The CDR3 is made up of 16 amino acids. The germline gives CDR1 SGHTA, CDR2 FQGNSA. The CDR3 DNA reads TGTGCCAGCAGCCCATTGGCCGTGGGGGGAGGAGAGACCCAGTACTTC. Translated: CASSPLAVGGGETQYF.

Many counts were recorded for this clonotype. CDR3 residues: CSVKQGYEQYF. CDR3 DNA: TGCAGCGTTAAACAGGGTTACGAGCAGTACTTC. The V and J genes are TRBV29-1 and TRBJ2-7; possibly TRBD1 for D (6 bases). V dropped 5 bases and J dropped 4 bases, with 9 bases sitting between them. Per the germline V gene, CDR1 is SQVTM and CDR2 is ANQGSEA. The CDR3 extends over 11 amino acids.

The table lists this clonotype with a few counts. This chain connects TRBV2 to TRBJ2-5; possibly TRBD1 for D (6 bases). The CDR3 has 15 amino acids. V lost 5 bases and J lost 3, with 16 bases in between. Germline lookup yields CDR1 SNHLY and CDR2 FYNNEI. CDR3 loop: CASSILADRKETQYF. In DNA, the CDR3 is TGTGCCAGCAGTATCCTGGCGGACAGAAAAGAGACCCAGTACTTC.

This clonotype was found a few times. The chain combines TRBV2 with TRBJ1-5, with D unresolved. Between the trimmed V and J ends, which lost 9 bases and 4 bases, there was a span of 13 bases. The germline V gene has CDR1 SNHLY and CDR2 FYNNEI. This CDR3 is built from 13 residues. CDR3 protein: CASKPPANQPQHF. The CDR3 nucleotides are TGTGCCAGTAAGCCCCCCGCAAATCAGCCCCAGCATTTT.